The present T cell receptor (beta chain) was sequenced within a study of a mutant IDH1 vaccine in newly diagnosed glioma. The overall study: Before enrollment, the patients had been treated with radiotherapy alone, temozolomide alone, or both together. Most of them had received both.

Sequenced by immunoSEQ multiplex PCR; TCRdb stores in-frame clones only, minus some. The sample carries about 34,000 clones, more than 70% recorded once. Stated time point: baseline, week 1 (first vaccination visit). Specified treatment: pre-vaccination baseline after standard-of-care therapy. About this clone itself: Its specificity is unknown.

Trimming shortened V by 0 bases and J by 6 bases, and 16 bases separated the two germline ends. Germline lookup yields CDR1 SGHDT and CDR2 YYEEEE. The CDR3 totals 15 residues. Study outcomes and limitations: Of the patients, more than 80% had vaccine-induced immune responses. Shifts in the top peripheral T cell clonotypes seemed unrelated to pseudoprogression.

This specimen consisted of peripheral blood mononuclear cells (PBMCs), obtained from a glioma patient treated with radiotherapy, temozolomide or both. The clonotype was recovered from a middle-aged man with glioma. Some clones in this sample may be carry-over from other donors' samples. The V and J genes are TRBV5-6 and TRBJ2-7; D is perhaps TRBD1 (6 bases). In DNA, the CDR3 is TGTGCCAGCAGCTTGGCTGGGGGCGGACCTACCGAGCAGTACTTC. Translation gives CASSLAGGGPTEQYF.